This TCR beta chain was recovered during a study of T-cell reconstitution after alpha-beta-depleted transplantation in children. CDR3 size: 17 residues. Germline V gene sequence: CDR1 DFQATT, CDR2 SNEGSKA (reference sequence). As it was prepared, the TCRbeta library received unique molecular identifiers. TCRdb re-called the PCR reads through MiXCR, storing one row per CDR3 protein. This sample yields 230,000 or so distinct CDR3 sequences, of which around 12% are seen a single time; over 2.5% belongs to the top ten. Notes on this clonotype: A much larger clone is a single base away; this may be a read error.

The clonotype was recovered from a human donor who donated a stem cell graft to a child with acute lymphoblastic leukemia. The chain couples TRBV20-1 to TRBJ2-2; the D gene is possibly TRBD2 (7 bases). The sequencing used PBMCs from the stem cell graft donor, collected from the stem cell graft. The CDR3 DNA follows: TGCTGTGCTAGAGACAGTCACGGGGGGCGAGACACCGGGGAGCTGTTTTTT. Protein sequence: CCARDSHGGRDTGELFF.